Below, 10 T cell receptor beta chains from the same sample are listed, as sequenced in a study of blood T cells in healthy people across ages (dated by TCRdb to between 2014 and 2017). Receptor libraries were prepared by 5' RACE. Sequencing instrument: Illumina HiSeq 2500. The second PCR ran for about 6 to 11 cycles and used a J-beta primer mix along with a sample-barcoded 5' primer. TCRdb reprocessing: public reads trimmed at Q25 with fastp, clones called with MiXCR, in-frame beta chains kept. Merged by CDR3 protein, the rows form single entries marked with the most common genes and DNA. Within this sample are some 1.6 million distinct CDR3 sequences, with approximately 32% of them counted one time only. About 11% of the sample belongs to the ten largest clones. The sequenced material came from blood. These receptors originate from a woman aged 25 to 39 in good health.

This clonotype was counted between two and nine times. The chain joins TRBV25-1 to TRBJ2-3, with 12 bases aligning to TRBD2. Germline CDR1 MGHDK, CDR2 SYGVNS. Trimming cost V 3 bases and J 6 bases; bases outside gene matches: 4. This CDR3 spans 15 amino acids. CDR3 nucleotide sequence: TGTGCCAGCAGTGATCTAGCGGGAGGGTTGGATACGCAGTATTTT. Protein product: CASSDLAGGLDTQYF.

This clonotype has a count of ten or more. The CDR3 region has the DNA TGTGCCATCAGTGATGGAAGTAATGAAAAACTGTTTTTT. Amino acid sequence: CAISDGSNEKLFF. This chain links TRBV10-3 with TRBJ1-4; no clear D gene. The CDR3 loop spans 13 amino acids. From germline, CDR1 is ENHRY and CDR2 SYGVKD. V lost 3 bases and J lost 4, with 6 bases in between.

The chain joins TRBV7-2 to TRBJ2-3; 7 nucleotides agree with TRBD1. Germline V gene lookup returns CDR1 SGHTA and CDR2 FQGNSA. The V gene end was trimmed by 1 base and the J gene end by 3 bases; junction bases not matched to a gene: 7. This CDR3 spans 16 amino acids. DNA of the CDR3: TGTGCCAGCAGCTTAGTGTCAGGGGGAGAGACAGATACGCAGTATTTT. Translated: CASSLVSGGETDTQYF.

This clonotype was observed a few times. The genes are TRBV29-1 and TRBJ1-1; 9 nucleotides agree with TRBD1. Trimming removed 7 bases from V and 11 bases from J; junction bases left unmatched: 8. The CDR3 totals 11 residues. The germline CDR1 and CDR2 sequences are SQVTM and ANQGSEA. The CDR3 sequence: CSGRKQGAAFF. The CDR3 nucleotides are TGCAGCGGGCGAAAACAGGGGGCGGCTTTCTTT.

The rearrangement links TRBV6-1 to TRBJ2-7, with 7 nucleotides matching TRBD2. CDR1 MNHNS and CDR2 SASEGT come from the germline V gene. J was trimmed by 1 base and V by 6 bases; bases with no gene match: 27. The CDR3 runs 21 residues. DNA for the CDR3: TGTGCCAGCAGAATCTCTTTTTGGAGGGATCAACAAAGCGGGGAATCCTACGAGCAGTACTTC. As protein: CASRISFWRDQQSGESYEQYF.

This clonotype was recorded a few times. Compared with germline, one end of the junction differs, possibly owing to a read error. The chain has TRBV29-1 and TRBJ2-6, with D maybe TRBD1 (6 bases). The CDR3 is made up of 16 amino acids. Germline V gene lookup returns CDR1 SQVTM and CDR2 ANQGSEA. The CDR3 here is CSVARDTISGANVPTF. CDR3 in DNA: TGCAGCGTTGCCCGGGACACAATCTCTGGGGCCAACGTCCCGACTTTC.

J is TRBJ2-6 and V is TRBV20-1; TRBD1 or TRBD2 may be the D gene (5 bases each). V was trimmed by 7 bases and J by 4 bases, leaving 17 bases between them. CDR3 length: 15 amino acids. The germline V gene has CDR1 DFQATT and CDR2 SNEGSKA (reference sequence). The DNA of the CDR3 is TGCAGTGTCCCGCATTGGGGACGAGGGGCCAACGTCCTGACTTTC. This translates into CSVPHWGRGANVLTF.

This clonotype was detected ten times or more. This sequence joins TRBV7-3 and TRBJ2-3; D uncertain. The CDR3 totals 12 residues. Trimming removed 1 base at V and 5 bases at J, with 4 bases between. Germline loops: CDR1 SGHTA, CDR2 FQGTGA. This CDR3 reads CASSLNRDTQYF. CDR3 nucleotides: TGTGCCAGCAGCTTAAACCGAGATACGCAGTATTTT.

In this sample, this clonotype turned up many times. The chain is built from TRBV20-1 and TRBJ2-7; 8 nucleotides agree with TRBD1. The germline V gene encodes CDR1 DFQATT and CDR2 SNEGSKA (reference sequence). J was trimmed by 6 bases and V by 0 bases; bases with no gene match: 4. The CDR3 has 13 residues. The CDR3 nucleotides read TGCAGTGCTAGAGACAGGGGGCGCGTCGAGCAGTACTTC. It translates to CSARDRGRVEQYF.

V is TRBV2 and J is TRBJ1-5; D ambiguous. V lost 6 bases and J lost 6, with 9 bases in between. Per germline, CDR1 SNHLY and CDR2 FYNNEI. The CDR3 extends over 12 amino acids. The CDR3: CASSRGFQPQHF. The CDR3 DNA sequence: TGTGCCAGCAGCCGAGGATTTCAGCCCCAGCATTTT.